This TCR beta chain was sequenced for a study of cytomegalovirus exposure and HLA in healthy donors. Study-level points and caveats: After further analysis at a later stage, 16,951 TCR beta sequences were associated with HLA alleles at 0.05 false discovery rate. For most TCR sequences rarity was the rule, although some public TCRs occurred in many donors.

Germline CDR1 and CDR2: SNHLY and FYNNEI. The V end lost 4 bases, the J end lost 7 bases, and 7 bases lay between the germline ends. This CDR3 comprises 11 residues. Researchers ran the PCR with 60 Vbeta and 13 Jbeta primers. Data came from immunoSEQ multiplex PCR; TCRdb stores just in-frame clones and leaves some out. Among fewer than 250,000 clones listed, roughly 80% were seen once. About this clone: Its antigen remains unidentified.

All the people who gave samples were healthy bone marrow donors. The clonotype originates from a man aged 25-40 years in good health and CMV-seronegative. The V gene is TRBV2, the J gene TRBJ1-2; D is uncertain. Sequenced: PBMCs. CDR3 sequence reads: CASSGHFGYTF. DNA of the CDR3: TGTGCCAGCAGTGGACACTTTGGCTACACCTTC.